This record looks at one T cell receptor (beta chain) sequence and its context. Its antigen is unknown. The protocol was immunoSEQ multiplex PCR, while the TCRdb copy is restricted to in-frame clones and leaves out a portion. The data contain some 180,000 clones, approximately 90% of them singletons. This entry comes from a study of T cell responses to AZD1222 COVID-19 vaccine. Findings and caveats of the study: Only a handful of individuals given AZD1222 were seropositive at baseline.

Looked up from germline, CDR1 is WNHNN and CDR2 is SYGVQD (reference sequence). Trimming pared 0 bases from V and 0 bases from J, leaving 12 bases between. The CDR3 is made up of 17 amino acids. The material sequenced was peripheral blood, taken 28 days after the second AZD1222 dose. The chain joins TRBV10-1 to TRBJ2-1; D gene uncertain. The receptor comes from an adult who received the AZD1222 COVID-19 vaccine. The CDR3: CASSESIVQSSYNEQFF. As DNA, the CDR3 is TGCGCCAGCAGTGAGTCGATTGTGCAGAGCTCCTACAATGAGCAGTTCTTC.